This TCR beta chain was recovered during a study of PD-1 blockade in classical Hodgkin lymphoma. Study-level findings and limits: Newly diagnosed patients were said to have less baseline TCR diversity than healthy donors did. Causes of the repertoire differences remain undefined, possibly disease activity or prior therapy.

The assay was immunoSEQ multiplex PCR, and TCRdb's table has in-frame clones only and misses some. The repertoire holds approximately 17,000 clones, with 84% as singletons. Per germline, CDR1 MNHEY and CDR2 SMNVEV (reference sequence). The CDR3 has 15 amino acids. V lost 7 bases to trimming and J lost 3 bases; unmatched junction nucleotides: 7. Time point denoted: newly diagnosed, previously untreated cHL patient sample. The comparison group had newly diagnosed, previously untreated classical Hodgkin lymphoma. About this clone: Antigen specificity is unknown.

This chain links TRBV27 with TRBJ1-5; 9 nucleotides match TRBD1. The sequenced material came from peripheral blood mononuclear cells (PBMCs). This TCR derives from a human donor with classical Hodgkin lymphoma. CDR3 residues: CASKTGQGNNQPQHF. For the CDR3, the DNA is TGTGCCAGCAAAACAGGACAGGGGAACAATCAGCCCCAGCATTTT.